The present T cell receptor beta chain was sequenced within a study of blood T cell repertoires in COVID-19. Looking at the study overall: Collection of acute and convalescent COVID-19 samples took place in the United States, Italy and Spain. Sample material is recorded as cDNA or gDNA derived from T cells, B-cell-depleted T cells, or PBMCs.

This clone was detected a few times. Method: immunoSEQ multiplex PCR; TCRdb's copy keeps in-frame clones and lacks some. Of around 200,000 clones in the sample, roughly 89% were seen once. After removal of 5 bases from V and 3 bases from J, the junction contained 7 bases not matched to a gene. This CDR3 is built from 15 residues. Germline values: CDR1 SGHAT, CDR2 FQNNGV. Recruits, aged roughly 18 to 89 years, lived in 24 US areas. Assignments of participants to cohorts depended upon their own reported clinical history. The chain combines TRBV11-2 with TRBJ2-1; 7 nucleotides line up with TRBD2. The clonotype was recovered from a man aged 18 to 29 with acute COVID-19. Input material: PBMCs or T cells enriched from blood (not recorded which). CDR3: CASSATGGDYNEQFF. In DNA, the CDR3 is TGTGCCAGCAGCGCTACGGGAGGTGACTACAATGAGCAGTTCTTC.